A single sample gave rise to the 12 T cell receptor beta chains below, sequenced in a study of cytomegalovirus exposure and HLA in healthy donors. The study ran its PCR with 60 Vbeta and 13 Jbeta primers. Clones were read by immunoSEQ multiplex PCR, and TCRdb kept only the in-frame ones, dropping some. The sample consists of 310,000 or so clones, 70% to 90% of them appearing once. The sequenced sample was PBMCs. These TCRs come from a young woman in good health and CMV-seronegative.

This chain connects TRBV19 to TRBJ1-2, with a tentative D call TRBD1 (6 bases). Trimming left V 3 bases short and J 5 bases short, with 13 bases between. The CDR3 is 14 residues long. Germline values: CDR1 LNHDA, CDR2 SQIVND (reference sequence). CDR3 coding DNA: TGTGCCAGTAGTATGGACAGAGGTTTTTATGGCTACACCTTC. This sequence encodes CASSMDRGFYGYTF. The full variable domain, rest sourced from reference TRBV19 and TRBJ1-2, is DGGITQSPKYLFRKEGQNVTLSCEQNLNHDAMYWYRQDPGQGLRLIYYSQIVNDFQKGDIAEGYSVSREKKESFPLTVTSAQKNPTAFYLCASSMDRGFYGYTFGSGTRLTVV.

The CDR3 spells CASSDHQRLSGTGVYNEQFF. The CDR3 nucleotides are TGTGCCAGCAGTGACCACCAACGACTGTCCGGGACAGGAGTTTACAATGAGCAGTTCTTC. This chain links TRBV2 with TRBJ2-1; TRBD1 matches at 8 bases. CDR1 and CDR2 from the germline V gene are SNHLY and FYNNEI. Trimming cost V 3 bases and J 4 bases; bases outside gene matches: 20. The CDR3 sequence is 20 residues long.

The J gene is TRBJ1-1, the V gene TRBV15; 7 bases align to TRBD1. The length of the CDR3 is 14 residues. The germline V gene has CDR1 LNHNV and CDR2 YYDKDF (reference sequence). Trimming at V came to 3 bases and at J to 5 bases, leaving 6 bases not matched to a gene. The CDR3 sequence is CATSSDRDRTEAFF. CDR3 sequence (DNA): TGTGCCACCAGCAGTGACAGGGATCGGACTGAAGCTTTCTTT.

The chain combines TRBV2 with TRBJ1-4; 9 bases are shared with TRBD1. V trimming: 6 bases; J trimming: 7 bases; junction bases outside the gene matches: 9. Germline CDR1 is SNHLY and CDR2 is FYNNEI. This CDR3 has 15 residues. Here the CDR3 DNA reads TGTGCCAGCAGCCGCACAGGGGGCGCGGGTGAAAAACTGTTTTTT. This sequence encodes CASSRTGGAGEKLFF.

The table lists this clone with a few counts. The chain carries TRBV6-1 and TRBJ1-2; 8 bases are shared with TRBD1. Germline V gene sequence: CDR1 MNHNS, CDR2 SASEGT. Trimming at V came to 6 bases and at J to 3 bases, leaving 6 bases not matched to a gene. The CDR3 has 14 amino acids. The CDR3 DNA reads TGTGCCAGCAGAACGACAGGGGTATACTATGGCTACACCTTC. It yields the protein CASRTTGVYYGYTF.

The DNA for the CDR3 is TGTGCCACCAGTCCGGGTTTCAATCAGCCCCAGCATTTT. Translation: CATSPGFNQPQHF. This chain joins TRBV15 and TRBJ1-5; D not resolved. CDR3 length equals 13 residues. The V gene's germline CDR1 is LNHNV and CDR2 YYDKDF (reference sequence). The V and J ends lost 6 bases and 3 bases respectively, with 9 bases between them.

CDR3 in amino acids: CASSYGPNSPLHF. In DNA, the CDR3 is TGTGCCAGCAGCTATGGTCCTAATTCACCCCTCCACTTT. The V call is TRBV27, the J call TRBJ1-6; unclear D gene. Germline V gives CDR1 MNHEY, CDR2 SMNVEV (reference sequence). Trimming removed 6 bases from V and 6 bases from J, with 9 bases in between. CDR3 length equals 13 residues.

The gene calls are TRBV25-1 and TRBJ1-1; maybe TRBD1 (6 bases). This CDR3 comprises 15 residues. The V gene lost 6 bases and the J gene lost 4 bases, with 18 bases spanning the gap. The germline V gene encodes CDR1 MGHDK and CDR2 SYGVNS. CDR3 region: CASSPTRGMGTEAFF. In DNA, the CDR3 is TGTGCCAGCAGCCCAACCAGGGGAATGGGCACTGAAGCTTTCTTT.

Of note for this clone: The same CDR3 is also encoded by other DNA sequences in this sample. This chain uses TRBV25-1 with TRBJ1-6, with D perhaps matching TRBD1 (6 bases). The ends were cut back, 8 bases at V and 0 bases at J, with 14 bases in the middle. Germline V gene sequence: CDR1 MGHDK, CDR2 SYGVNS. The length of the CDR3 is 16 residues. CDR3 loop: CASSPRDNSYNSPLHF. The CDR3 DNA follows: TGTGCCAGCTCACCCCGGGACAACTCCTATAATTCACCCCTCCACTTT.

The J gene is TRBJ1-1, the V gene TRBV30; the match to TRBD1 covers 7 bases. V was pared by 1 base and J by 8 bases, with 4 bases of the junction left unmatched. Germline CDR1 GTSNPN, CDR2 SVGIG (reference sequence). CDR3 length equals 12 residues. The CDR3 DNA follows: TGTGCCTGGAGTGCGGGACAGCGGGAAGCTTTCTTT. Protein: CAWSAGQREAFF.

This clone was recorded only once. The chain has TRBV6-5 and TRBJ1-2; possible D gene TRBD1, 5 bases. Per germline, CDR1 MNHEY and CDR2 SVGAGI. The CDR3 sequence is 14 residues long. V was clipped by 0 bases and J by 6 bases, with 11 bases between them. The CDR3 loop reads CASSYSLPGNGYTF. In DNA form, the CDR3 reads TGTGCCAGCAGTTACTCGTTGCCAGGGAATGGCTACACCTTC.

The CDR3 DNA reads TGTGCCAGCAGTGAGCAACTAGCGGGGGTATCCTACAATGAGCAGTTCTTC. This codes for CASSEQLAGVSYNEQFF. The gene calls are TRBV2 and TRBJ2-1, with TRBD2 identical over 11 bases. The CDR3 runs to 17 residues. Trimming at V came to 3 bases and at J to 1 base, leaving 5 bases not matched to a gene. CDR1 is SNHLY and CDR2 is FYNNEI in the germline V gene.